The 8 T cell receptor beta chains below all came from one sample that was sequenced in a study of blood T cell repertoires in COVID-19. The protocol was immunoSEQ multiplex PCR, while the TCRdb copy is restricted to in-frame clones and leaves out a portion. This table holds more than 300,000 clones, more than 85% found once. The sample consisted of PBMCs or T cells enriched from blood (not recorded which). The receptor set was obtained from a woman aged 25 to 39 who had recovered from COVID-19.

The chain uses TRBV28 and TRBJ1-6; TRBD1 is a possible D gene (6 bases). Looked up from germline, CDR1 is MDHEN and CDR2 is SYDVKM. The CDR3 contains 13 residues. The ends were cut back, 5 bases at V and 15 bases at J, with 17 bases in the middle. The CDR3 spells CASSLSQGVVLHF. The CDR3 coding sequence is TGTGCCAGCAGTCTTTCACAGGGAGTGGTCCTCCACTTT.

The chain couples TRBV28 to TRBJ1-4, with no clear D. In germline, CDR1 is MDHEN, CDR2 SYDVKM. Trimming removed 3 bases at V and 0 bases at J, with 8 bases between. This CDR3 comprises 15 residues. This CDR3 reads CASSFGLSTNEKLFF. Here the CDR3 DNA reads TGTGCCAGCAGTTTTGGACTCTCAACTAATGAAAAACTGTTTTTT.

V gene TRBV11-3 combines with J gene TRBJ1-1; 8 bases are a match to TRBD1. The V segment lost 3 bases and the J segment 1 base; nucleotides outside the gene matches: 10. This CDR3 contains 17 residues. Germline CDR1 reads SGHNT; CDR2 reads YENEEA. CDR3 amino acids: CASSFGEGQGGNTEAFF. DNA for the CDR3: TGTGCCAGCAGCTTTGGTGAAGGACAGGGAGGGAACACTGAAGCTTTCTTT.

This chain uses TRBV7-9 with TRBJ1-1; tentatively, D is TRBD1 (6 bases). Trimming left V 5 bases short and J 3 bases short, with 19 bases between. There are 16 residues in the CDR3. Germline V lookup: CDR1 SEHNR, CDR2 FQNEAQ (reference sequence). The CDR3 reads CASSPQQGWGYTEAFF. The CDR3 DNA is TGTGCCAGCAGCCCCCAACAGGGATGGGGGTACACTGAAGCTTTCTTT.

A single count supports this clone. This chain uses TRBV24-1 with TRBJ1-5; D is perhaps TRBD1 (6 bases). The CDR3 has 13 amino acids. The V end lost 4 bases, the J end lost 7 bases, and 10 bases lay between the germline ends. Germline CDR1 and CDR2: KGHDR and SFDVKD. The chain's CDR3 is CATSDLTGQPQHF. CDR3 DNA: TGTGCCACCAGTGACTTAACAGGGCAGCCCCAGCATTTT.

The rearrangement links TRBV5-1 to TRBJ1-3; 7 positions match TRBD1. With 4 bases clipped from V and 1 base from J, the junction kept 17 bases outside the gene matches. The CDR3 sequence is 19 residues long. Germline V gives CDR1 SGHRS, CDR2 YFSETQ. The CDR3 here is CASSGDSARQDSSGNTIYF. The CDR3 coding sequence is TGCGCCAGCAGCGGGGACAGCGCAAGACAGGACTCTTCTGGAAACACCATATATTTT.

A few counts support this clone. This chain links TRBV10-2 with TRBJ2-7; 9 bases line up with TRBD1. This CDR3 spans 14 amino acids. Germline-derived CDR1 and CDR2 are WSHSY and SAAADI. Trimming removed 7 bases from V and 2 bases from J; junction bases left unmatched: 6. In DNA form, the CDR3 reads TGCGCCAGCAAGCTAGGACAGGGGCCCTACGAGCAGTACTTC. Residues: CASKLGQGPYEQYF.

The rearrangement uses TRBV12-2 and TRBJ2-1; the tabulated D call, TRBD2, remains unverified against the DNA. TRBV12-2 is classified as a pseudogene. There are 17 residues in the CDR3. The CDR3 region has the DNA TGTGCAAGTCGCTTAGAGAGTAACCAGCGGGGATACAATGAGCAGTTCTTC. Protein: CASRLESNQRGYNEQFF.